These T cell receptor beta chains were read from a single sample in a study of identical twins. Using its own MiXCR run on the 5' RACE reads, TCRdb lists one record per CDR3 protein. The repertoire holds 1.5 million to 2 million distinct CDR3 sequences, with around 33% as singletons. Sample: cord blood. The receptors shown here come from a newborn girl in good health. Each CDR3 is given with its conserved first and last residue. The D gene is left open where the match is weak. A clone size is listed for some rows: how often the clone was seen (once, few, many), or a class if it is expanded.

d_gene	v_gene	j_gene	abundance	CDR3aa	CDR3nt
TRBD2	TRBV28	TRBJ2-1	many	CASSRLAGGSSYNEQFF	TGTGCCAGCAGTCGACTAGCGGGGGGGAGCTCCTACAATGAGCAGTTCTTC
-	TRBV2	TRBJ2-7	-	CASTRRALAYNEQYF	TGTGCCAGCACCAGAAGGGCTCTAGCCTACAATGAGCAGTACTTC
TRBD2	TRBV5-1	TRBJ2-7	-	CASSFATSGSSEQYF	TGCGCCAGCAGCTTCGCGACTAGCGGGTCAAGTGAGCAGTACTTC
-	TRBV28	TRBJ2-5	few	CASSFRQGGPQETQYF	TGTGCCAGCAGTTTTCGACAGGGAGGACCACAAGAGACCCAGTACTTC
-	TRBV28	TRBJ1-4	-	CASTQRGPTRNEKLFF	TGTGCCAGCACCCAGAGAGGACCGACAAGAAATGAAAAACTGTTTTTT
-	TRBV4-2	TRBJ2-3	-	CASREGPSTDTQYF	TGTGCCAGCAGGGAGGGACCGAGCACAGATACGCAGTATTTT
TRBD1	TRBV12-3/TRBV12-4	TRBJ1-1	-	CASSPGQGEVNTEAFF	TGTGCCAGCAGTCCCGGACAGGGAGAGGTGAACACTGAAGCTTTCTTT
-	TRBV2	TRBJ1-2	-	CASTLMGGGGYTF	TGTGCCAGCACCCTTATGGGGGGAGGAGGCTACACCTTC
-	TRBV20-1	TRBJ2-3	-	CSARDILAPGDTQYF	TGCAGTGCTAGAGATATACTAGCCCCAGGGGATACGCAGTATTTT
TRBD2	TRBV2	TRBJ2-3	-	CAGSDLAGGTDTQYF	TGTGCCGGCAGTGATCTAGCGGGGGGTACAGATACGCAGTATTTT
TRBD1	TRBV27	TRBJ2-1	few	CASSLGYRGSLNEQFF	TGTGCCAGCAGTCTGGGGTACAGGGGATCCCTCAATGAGCAGTTCTTC
-	TRBV27	TRBJ2-1	-	CASSYLRGIEQFF	TGTGCCAGCAGTTACCTCAGGGGTATTGAGCAGTTCTTC